This T cell receptor beta chain was captured by sequencing in a study of blood T cell repertoires in COVID-19. The V gene end was trimmed by 1 base and the J gene end by 9 bases; junction bases not matched to a gene: 6. The CDR3 extends over 14 amino acids. From germline, CDR1 is SGHTA and CDR2 FQGNSA. Clones were read by immunoSEQ multiplex PCR, and TCRdb kept only the in-frame ones, dropping some. The sample contains more than 200,000 clones, about 88% of which appear only once. The TCR comes from a woman in her forties or fifties who had recovered from COVID-19. This chain joins TRBV7-2 and TRBJ2-1; 7 bases map to TRBD1. The specimen sequenced was PBMCs or T cells enriched from blood (not recorded which). CDR3 DNA sequence: TGTGCCAGCAGCTTAGTAGAGGGGGCAAGTGAGCAGTTCTTC. Its translation: CASSLVEGASEQFF.